This entry lists 6 T cell receptor beta chains sequenced from one sample in a study of T cell responses to AZD1222 COVID-19 vaccine. Clones were read by immunoSEQ multiplex PCR, and TCRdb kept only the in-frame ones, dropping some. The sample lists approximately 130,000 clones, 90% seen once, with around 7.8% in the top ten. The sample here was peripheral blood, taken on day 0 of AZD1222 vaccination. The source is an adult in good health.

This chain connects TRBV7-9 to TRBJ2-7; 7 bases align to TRBD2. V shed 8 bases, J shed 3 bases, and the junction held 7 bases outside the gene matches. Germline CDR1 is SEHNR and CDR2 is FQNEAQ (reference sequence). The CDR3 sequence is 13 residues long. CDR3 nucleotides: TGTGCCAGCGGTTCTAGCGGCTACTACGAGCAGTACTTC. This encodes CASGSSGYYEQYF.

This chain joins TRBV13 and TRBJ2-3, with TRBD2 matching over 7 bases. Trimming removed 5 bases from V and 1 base from J; junction bases left unmatched: 6. From germline, CDR1 is PRHDT and CDR2 FYEKMQ (reference sequence). There are 15 residues in the CDR3. CDR3 in DNA: TGTGCCAGCAGCGAGAGACTAGCAGGCACAGATACGCAGTATTTT. This codes for CASSERLAGTDTQYF.

The genes are TRBV19 and TRBJ2-3, with 7 positions matching TRBD2. This CDR3 spans 14 amino acids. Germline lookup yields CDR1 LNHDA and CDR2 SQIVND (reference sequence). The J segment lost 3 bases and the V segment lost 6 bases, leaving 6 bases of the junction unmatched. CDR3 DNA: TGTGCCAGTAGGGGTCAGGGAGGGACAGATACGCAGTATTTT. This translates into CASRGQGGTDTQYF. Variable domain in full (rest from reference TRBV19 and TRBJ2-3): DGGITQSPKYLFRKEGQNVTLSCEQNLNHDAMYWYRQDPGQGLRLIYYSQIVNDFQKGDIAEGYSVSREKKESFPLTVTSAQKNPTAFYLCASRGQGGTDTQYFGPGTRLTVL.

The rearrangement links TRBV20-1 to TRBJ2-1; D is unclear. This CDR3 spans 15 amino acids. V lost 3 bases to trimming and J lost 0 bases, with 12 bases between them. Looked up from germline, CDR1 is DFQATT and CDR2 is SNEGSKA (reference sequence). CDR3 protein: CSASPDGPSYNEQFF. The CDR3 region has the DNA TGCAGTGCTAGTCCCGACGGCCCCTCCTACAATGAGCAGTTCTTC.

The chain has TRBV6-5 and TRBJ2-2; D is uncertain. The CDR3 is made up of 13 amino acids. Germline V CDR1 and CDR2: MNHEY, SVGAGI. The V end was cut by 7 bases, the J end by 2 bases, with 8 bases between. The CDR3 nucleotides are TGTGCCAGCAAAGCCCCTAACACCGGGGAGCTGTTTTTT. Translating it yields CASKAPNTGELFF.

The rearrangement uses TRBV9 and TRBJ1-2, with 7 bases aligning to TRBD1. V was pared by 5 bases and J by 7 bases, with 20 bases of the junction left unmatched. Germline V gene data show CDR1 as SGDLS and CDR2 as YYNGEE. CDR3 length: 17 residues. The CDR3 sequence is CASRFDRDPNWPSGYTF. The CDR3 DNA follows: TGTGCCAGCAGGTTTGACAGGGATCCAAACTGGCCGAGTGGCTACACCTTC. Looking up the rest from reference TRBV9 and TRBJ1-2 gives the full variable domain: DSGVTQTPKHLITATGQRVTLRCSPRSGDLSVYWYQQSLDQGLQFLIQYYNGEERAKGNILERFSAQQFPDLHSELNLSSLELGDSALYFCASRFDRDPNWPSGYTFGSGTRLTVV.